A single sample is the source of the 5 T cell receptor beta chains below, sequenced in a study of blood T cell repertoires in COVID-19. The repertoire was sequenced with immunoSEQ multiplex PCR; TCRdb's copy has only in-frame clones and lacks some. The profile shows 100,000 to 120,000 clones, about 80% of them singletons. The sample comprised peripheral blood. The receptors stem from a woman aged 70 to 79 with acute or convalescent COVID-19.

The V call is TRBV6-2 or TRBV6-3, the J call TRBJ2-5; possible D gene TRBD2, 5 bases. Trimming shortened V by 3 bases and J by 5 bases, and 19 bases separated the two germline ends. The CDR3 runs to 16 residues. Germline-derived CDR1 and CDR2 are MNHEY and SVGEGT. The CDR3 region is CASSYPHWPGGETQYF. The CDR3 DNA reads TGTGCCAGCAGTTATCCCCACTGGCCCGGCGGGGAGACCCAGTACTTC.

The chain has TRBV6-5 and TRBJ2-7; no firm D call. Per the germline V gene, CDR1 is MNHEY and CDR2 is SVGAGI. The V end was cut by 8 bases, the J end by 3 bases, with 11 bases between. The CDR3 contains 12 residues. The CDR3 protein is CASLSGIYEQYF. DNA for the CDR3: TGTGCCAGCCTATCCGGTATCTACGAGCAGTACTTC.

J is TRBJ2-7 and V is TRBV18; D unresolved. V was trimmed by 2 bases and J by 3 bases, leaving 11 bases between them. Per germline, CDR1 KGHSH and CDR2 LQKENI. The CDR3 loop spans 14 amino acids. CDR3 nucleotide sequence: TGTGCCAGCTCACCAGTGGCGACGGGCTACGAGCAGTACTTC. Amino acid sequence: CASSPVATGYEQYF. Based on the CDR3 plus reference TRBV18 and TRBJ2-7, the full variable domain is NAGVMQNPRHLVRRRGQEARLRCSPMKGHSHVYWYRQLPEEGLKFMVYLQKENIIDESGMPKERFSAEFPKEGPSILRIQQVVRGDSAAYFCASSPVATGYEQYFGPGTRLTVT.

V and J are TRBV12-3 or TRBV12-4 and TRBJ1-4; tentatively, D is TRBD1 (6 bases). The CDR3 totals 13 residues. Trimming stripped 5 bases from V and 13 bases from J, with 17 bases between. CDR3 in amino acids: CASSPPGTPILFF. CDR3 DNA: TGTGCCAGCAGTCCACCCGGGACACCTATACTGTTTTTT.

The chain has TRBV19 and TRBJ1-1; TRBD1 aligns across 10 bases. The V gene end was trimmed by 6 bases and the J gene end by 0 bases; junction bases not matched to a gene: 4. Germline V gene lookup returns CDR1 LNHDA and CDR2 SQIVND (reference sequence). The CDR3 is made up of 15 amino acids. CDR3 region: CASRGDRGLNTEAFF. CDR3 nucleotides: TGTGCCAGTAGGGGAGACAGGGGGCTGAACACTGAAGCTTTCTTT.